The T cell receptor (beta chain) described here comes from a study of T cell responses to AZD1222 COVID-19 vaccine. Regarding this clone: The antigen is not known.

The protocol was immunoSEQ multiplex PCR, while the TCRdb copy is restricted to in-frame clones and leaves out a portion. The sample comprises roughly 91,000 clones, about 88% of which are singletons, and approximately 3% rests with the top ten. The CDR3 has 14 residues. The germline gives CDR1 SNHLY, CDR2 FYNNEI. Trimming cost V 3 bases and J 2 bases; bases outside gene matches: 3. Findings and caveats of the study: Nearly half of the spike-specific TCRs reportedly recognize variant regions that carry no mutations. Clonal diversity was possibly underestimated, and the donors were mostly white British, with more females. Increased Spike-specific TCR breadth and depth were observed after two AZD1222 doses. Dominant CD4 TCR responses targeted spike regions 160-218 and 743-854.

Sequenced here: peripheral blood, sampled on day 0 of AZD1222 vaccination. The genes are TRBV2 and TRBJ1-2; 7 bases fit TRBD1. This sequence was found in an adult in good health. The CDR3 is CASSERQGNYGYTF. The CDR3 DNA follows: TGTGCCAGCAGTGAGCGACAGGGAAACTATGGCTACACCTTC.